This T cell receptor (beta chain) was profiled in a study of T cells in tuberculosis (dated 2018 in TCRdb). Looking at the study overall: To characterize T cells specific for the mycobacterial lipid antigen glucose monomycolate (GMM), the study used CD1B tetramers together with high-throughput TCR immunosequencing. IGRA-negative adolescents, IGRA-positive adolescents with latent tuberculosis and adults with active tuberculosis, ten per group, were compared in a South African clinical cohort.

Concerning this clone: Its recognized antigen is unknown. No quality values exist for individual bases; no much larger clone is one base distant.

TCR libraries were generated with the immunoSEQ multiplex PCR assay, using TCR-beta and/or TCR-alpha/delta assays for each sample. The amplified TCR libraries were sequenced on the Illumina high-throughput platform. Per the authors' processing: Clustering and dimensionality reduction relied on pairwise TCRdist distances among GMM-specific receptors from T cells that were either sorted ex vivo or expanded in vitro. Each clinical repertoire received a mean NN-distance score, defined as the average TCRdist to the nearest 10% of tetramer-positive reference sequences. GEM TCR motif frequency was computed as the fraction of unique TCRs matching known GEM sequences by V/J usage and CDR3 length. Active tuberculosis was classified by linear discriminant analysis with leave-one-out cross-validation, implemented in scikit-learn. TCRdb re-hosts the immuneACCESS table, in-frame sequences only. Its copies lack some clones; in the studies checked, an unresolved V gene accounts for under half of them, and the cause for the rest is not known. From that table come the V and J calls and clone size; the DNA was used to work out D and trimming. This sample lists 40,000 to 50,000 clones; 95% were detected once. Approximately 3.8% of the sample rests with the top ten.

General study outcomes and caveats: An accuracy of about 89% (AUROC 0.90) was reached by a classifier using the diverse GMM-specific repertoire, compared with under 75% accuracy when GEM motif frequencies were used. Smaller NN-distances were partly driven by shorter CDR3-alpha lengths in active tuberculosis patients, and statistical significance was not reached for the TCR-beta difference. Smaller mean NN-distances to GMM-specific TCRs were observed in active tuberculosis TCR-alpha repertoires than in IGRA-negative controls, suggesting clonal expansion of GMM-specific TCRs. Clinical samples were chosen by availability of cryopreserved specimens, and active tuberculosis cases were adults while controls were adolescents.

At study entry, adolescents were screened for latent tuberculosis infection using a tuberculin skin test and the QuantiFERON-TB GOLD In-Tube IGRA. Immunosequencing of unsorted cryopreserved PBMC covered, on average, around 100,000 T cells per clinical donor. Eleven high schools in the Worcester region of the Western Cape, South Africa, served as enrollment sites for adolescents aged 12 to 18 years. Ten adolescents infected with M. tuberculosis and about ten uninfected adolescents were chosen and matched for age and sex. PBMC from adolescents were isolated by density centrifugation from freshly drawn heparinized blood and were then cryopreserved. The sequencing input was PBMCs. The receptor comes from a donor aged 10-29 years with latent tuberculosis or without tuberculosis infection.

The nucleotides are TGTGCCAGCAGTTCGAACAGGGATACCGGGGAGCTGTTTTTT. Its protein reads: CASSSNRDTGELFF. Recombination joined TRBV27 with TRBJ2-2; TRBD1 is perhaps the D gene, given 6 matching bases. Per the germline V gene (reference sequence), MNHEY is the CDR1 and SMNVEV is the CDR2. The junction carries 11 bases between V and J, which are trimmed by 4 bases and 5 bases respectively. CDR3 length: 14 amino acids, cysteine to phenylalanine. Solely the CDR3 DNA is kept, with 42 bases framed from the first base.